Presented here are 8 T cell receptor beta chains from one specimen sequenced in a study of CD8 T cells in ankylosing spondylitis. TCRdb reanalysed the 5' RACE reads using MiXCR and keeps one entry per CDR3 protein. The table shows 250,000 to 350,000 distinct CDR3 sequences, with roughly 20% occurring only once. Material: blood, either unsorted or a sorted T cell fraction (not recorded which). Receptors originate from a male donor with ankylosing spondylitis or in good health (not recorded which).

With respect to this clonotype: The junction shows a germline mismatch at one end, possibly a read error. The chain links TRBV7-7 to TRBJ2-3; perhaps TRBD1 as D (5 bases). The CDR3 has 15 residues. Looked up from germline, CDR1 is SSHAT and CDR2 is FNYEAQ (reference sequence). The CDR3 DNA reads TGTGCTAGCAGGTTTTCCCAGGGTAAAGCAGATACGCAGTATTTT. Protein product: CASRFSQGKADTQYF.

This chain uses TRBV5-1 with TRBJ2-1; 10 nucleotides align to TRBD1. CDR3 length: 16 residues. Germline values: CDR1 SGHRS, CDR2 YFSETQ. V gave up 0 bases and J gave up 5 bases; unmatched junction bases: 5. The CDR3 nucleotides read TGCGCCAGCAGCTTGGGACCGGGACAGGGGAACAATGAGCAGTTCTTC. Translation gives CASSLGPGQGNNEQFF.

The chain couples TRBV12-3 or TRBV12-4 to TRBJ1-2; no clear D. The V and J ends lost 3 bases and 4 bases respectively, with 9 bases between them. This CDR3 comprises 13 residues. The CDR3 spells CASSLQRIYGYTF. For the CDR3, the DNA is TGTGCCAGCAGTTTGCAGAGAATCTATGGCTACACCTTC.

This clonotype was counted ten times or more. The chain carries TRBV10-3 and TRBJ2-3; D remains unclear. Germline CDR1 and CDR2: ENHRY and SYGVKD. The ends were cut back, 8 bases at V and 0 bases at J, with 12 bases in the middle. This CDR3 is built from 14 residues. CDR3 loop: CAIGKATSTDTQYF. Written as DNA, the CDR3 is TGTGCCATCGGGAAGGCGACTAGCACAGATACGCAGTATTTT.

This clonotype was counted many times. The chain couples TRBV4-2 to TRBJ2-2, with D hard to call. Germline-derived CDR1 and CDR2 are LGHNA and YNFKEQ. The CDR3 covers 16 residues. Between the trimmed V and J ends, which lost 0 bases and 0 bases, there was a span of 8 bases. The CDR3 protein is CASSQDTYSNTGELFF. DNA of the CDR3: TGTGCCAGCAGCCAAGACACGTATTCGAACACCGGGGAGCTGTTTTTT.

The count of this clonotype is one. The J gene is TRBJ1-1, the V gene TRBV12-3 or TRBV12-4; D is undetermined. Trimming stripped 7 bases from V and 0 bases from J, with 12 bases between. The CDR3 has 14 amino acids. CDR3 sequence: CASTTRVLNTEAFF. CDR3 bases: TGTGCCAGCACTACCCGGGTCCTGAACACTGAAGCTTTCTTT.

This chain connects TRBV5-1 to TRBJ1-6, with 8 bases aligning to TRBD1. This CDR3 spans 15 amino acids. V was pared by 2 bases and J by 7 bases, with 5 bases of the junction left unmatched. CDR1 and CDR2 from the germline V gene are SGHRS and YFSETQ. The chain's CDR3 is CASSLGQGMNSPLHF. In nucleotides, the CDR3 is TGCGCCAGCAGCTTAGGACAGGGAATGAATTCACCCCTCCACTTT.

This clonotype was counted a few times. This chain links TRBV27 with TRBJ2-1; perhaps TRBD2 as D (6 bases). The ends were cut back, 5 bases at V and 6 bases at J, with 14 bases in the middle. CDR1 MNHEY and CDR2 SMNVEV come from the germline V gene (reference sequence). The CDR3 loop spans 14 amino acids. CDR3 bases: TGTGCCAGCAGTCCGCGACTAGTTACCAATGAGCAGTTCTTC. Amino acids: CASSPRLVTNEQFF.